Listed here are 14 T cell receptor beta chains from one sample, sequenced in a study of shared clonotypes between healthy human individuals. Produced via immunoSEQ multiplex PCR; TCRdb's table is partial and in-frame only. The data contain over a million clones, roughly 96% of them seen just once; the ten biggest clones take up 0.95% to 1.5%. Sequenced: naive CD4+ T cells sorted from blood. Subset given: CD45RA+ positively selected. These receptors originate from a man younger than 40 in good health.

This clone was observed a few times. The J gene is TRBJ1-5, the V gene TRBV18, with TRBD1 identical over 8 bases. Germline CDR1 reads KGHSH; CDR2 reads LQKENI. After removal of 3 bases from V and 5 bases from J, the junction contained 9 bases not matched to a gene. The CDR3 spans 16 residues. The CDR3 loop reads CASSPLGQGADQPQHF. CDR3 sequence (DNA): TGTGCCAGCTCACCCCTCGGGCAGGGGGCAGATCAGCCCCAGCATTTT.

The rearrangement uses TRBV19 and TRBJ2-5; D possibly corresponds to TRBD1 (5 bases). From germline, CDR1 is LNHDA and CDR2 SQIVND (reference sequence). This CDR3 spans 15 amino acids. Trimming cost V 4 bases and J 1 base, with 13 bases left between them. The CDR3, as DNA: TGTGCCAGTAGTAGGTCCCAGGGCGCCCAAGAGACCCAGTACTTC. This encodes CASSRSQGAQETQYF.

This clone was detected a few times. This sequence joins TRBV28 and TRBJ1-5; TRBD1 matches at 8 bases. CDR3 size: 12 residues. V lost 7 bases to trimming and J lost 9 bases; unmatched junction nucleotides: 5. CDR1 is MDHEN, CDR2 SYDVKM, per germline. The CDR3 coding sequence is TGTGCCAGCACCACACAGGGGGGGCCCCAGCATTTT. Protein sequence: CASTTQGGPQHF.

This CDR3 reads CASNMDSTASGYTF. The CDR3 coding sequence is TGTGCCAGCAATATGGACAGCACGGCCAGTGGCTACACCTTC. This chain connects TRBV28 to TRBJ1-2; possible D gene TRBD1, 6 bases. Germline-derived CDR1 and CDR2 are MDHEN and SYDVKM. With 7 bases removed from V and 7 bases from J, the gap between germline ends came to 19 bases. The CDR3 covers 14 residues.

Remarks on this clone: The same CDR3 also results from other DNA sequences found in this sample. This chain links TRBV18 with TRBJ2-3; D not resolved. V was trimmed by 3 bases and J by 3 bases, leaving 7 bases between them. Per germline, CDR1 KGHSH and CDR2 LQKENI. This CDR3 is 13 amino acids long. The CDR3 DNA reads TGTGCCAGCTCACCCTCTAGGACAGATACGCAGTATTTT. This translates into CASSPSRTDTQYF. Drawing the rest from reference TRBV18 and TRBJ2-3, the complete variable domain is NAGVMQNPRHLVRRRGQEARLRCSPMKGHSHVYWYRQLPEEGLKFMVYLQKENIIDESGMPKERFSAEFPKEGPSILRIQQVVRGDSAAYFCASSPSRTDTQYFGPGTRLTVL.

The V and J genes are TRBV9 and TRBJ2-3; maybe TRBD2 (5 bases). The CDR3 runs to 13 residues. The germline V and J ends were trimmed by 0 bases and 5 bases, with 7 bases remaining between them. The germline gives CDR1 SGDLS, CDR2 YYNGEE. The CDR3 coding sequence is TGTGCCAGCAGCGTAGAGGAGGAAGATACGCAGTATTTT. This codes for CASSVEEEDTQYF.

The rearrangement joins TRBV28 to TRBJ2-7; a possible D gene is TRBD1 (6 bases). V was pared by 8 bases and J by 6 bases, with 14 bases between. Looked up from germline, CDR1 is MDHEN and CDR2 is SYDVKM. This CDR3 has 12 amino acids. The CDR3 here is CASVTGPSEQYF. DNA for the CDR3: TGTGCCAGCGTAACAGGGCCCTCCGAGCAGTACTTC.

V is TRBV7-2 and J is TRBJ1-1, with D uncertain. Germline V gene data show CDR1 as SGHTA and CDR2 as FQGNSA. The CDR3 has 13 amino acids. Trimming stripped 2 bases from V and 5 bases from J, with 9 bases between. CDR3 nucleotide sequence: TGTGCCAGCAGCTTACCCCCCGCTACTGAAGCTTTCTTT. This codes for CASSLPPATEAFF.

This rearrangement joins TRBV21-1 to TRBJ2-7; TRBD2 is the table's D call, not checked against the DNA. TRBV21-1 is reported as a pseudogene. The CDR3 is made up of 16 amino acids. The CDR3 spells CASSPRGAENPYEQYF. CDR3 sequence (DNA): TGTGCCAGCAGCCCCCGGGGAGCGGAGAACCCCTACGAGCAGTACTTC.

This clone appeared once. The chain uses TRBV7-9 and TRBJ2-1; weak D call: TRBD1 (6 bases). Germline V CDR1 and CDR2: SEHNR, FQNEAQ (reference sequence). The germline V and J ends were trimmed by 5 bases and 8 bases, with 28 bases remaining between them. The CDR3 covers 18 residues. CDR3 nucleotide sequence: TGTGCCAGCAGCCCCCAGGGACACATCGGAGGATCGTCGGATGAGCAGTTCTTC. Translation: CASSPQGHIGGSSDEQFF.

A word on this clone: The identical CDR3 is also encoded by other nucleotide sequences in the sample. This chain links TRBV18 with TRBJ1-2; D is uncertain. Germline-derived CDR1 and CDR2 are KGHSH and LQKENI. The CDR3 has 15 amino acids. V lost 2 bases, J lost 0 bases, and 10 bases lay in between. CDR3 region: CASSPREIANYGYTF. The CDR3 nucleotides are TGTGCCAGCTCACCAAGGGAGATAGCTAACTATGGCTACACCTTC.

This rearrangement joins TRBV19 to TRBJ2-3; D remains ambiguous. CDR1 is LNHDA, CDR2 SQIVND, per germline (reference sequence). This CDR3 contains 14 residues. Trimming cost V 0 bases and J 3 bases, with 7 bases left between them. The CDR3: CASSIDSVTDTQYF. The CDR3 bases are TGTGCCAGTAGTATAGACTCGGTTACAGATACGCAGTATTTT.

The chain has TRBV4-1 and TRBJ2-3; 7 positions agree with TRBD1. The CDR3 has 17 amino acids. Germline trimming cut 6 bases from V and 2 bases from J; bases unmatched to any gene: 14. Germline CDR1 reads MGHRA; CDR2 reads YSYEKL. The CDR3 DNA sequence: TGCGCCAGCAGTGAGGCCGTTGGGACAGCTTACACAGATACGCAGTATTTT. Residues: CASSEAVGTAYTDTQYF.

The chain couples TRBV5-6 to TRBJ2-7; 7 bases align to TRBD1. Germline CDR1 reads SGHDT; CDR2 reads YYEEEE. This CDR3 has 15 residues. V trimming: 5 bases; J trimming: 1 base; junction bases outside the gene matches: 9. CDR3 in amino acids: CASSSRQGWSYEQYF. The DNA of the CDR3 is TGTGCCAGCAGTTCCCGACAGGGATGGTCCTACGAGCAGTACTTC.